The rows below give T cell receptor beta chains drawn from one sample of a study of blood T cells in healthy people across ages. From the 5' RACE reads, TCRdb called clonotypes with MiXCR, one entry per CDR3 protein. The sample carries roughly 2 million distinct CDR3 sequences, roughly 49% recorded once. Input material: blood. These receptor sequences come from a woman between 35 and 50 years old in good health. CDR3s include the opening cysteine and the closing phenylalanine or tryptophan. A D gene is named only where the DNA matches it firmly. Not all rows give a size; the values are once, few, many and, for expanded clones, a class.

>once|-|TRBJ2-3|TRBV20-1|15
TGCAGTGCTAGAGGGCGAAAGGGTCGCACAGATACGCAGTATTTT
CSARGRKGRTDTQYF
>few|TRBD1|TRBJ1-6|TRBV20-1|15
TGCAGTGCTATCCCGGGACAGGGCTATAATTCACCCCTCCACTTT
CSAIPGQGYNSPLHF
>few|TRBD1|TRBJ1-2|TRBV3-1|14
TGTGCCAGCAGCCCCAGGGGGCTTATGAGAGGCTACACCTTC
CASSPRGLMRGYTF
>few|-|TRBJ1-2|TRBV29-1|14
TGCAGCGTTGAGCGACTCTTCCCGACTAGAGGCTACACCTTC
CSVERLFPTRGYTF
>few|TRBD1|TRBJ2-5|TRBV27|13
TGTGCCAGCAGTCCAGGACAGGTCGGGACCCAGTACTTC
CASSPGQVGTQYF
>-|-|TRBJ1-1|TRBV6-5|13
TGTGCCAGCAGTGAACCACAGGCCTTTGAAGCTTTCTTT
CASSEPQAFEAFF
>few|-|TRBJ2-7|TRBV20-1|12
TGCAGTGCTAGAGTCGGGTACTACGAGCAGTACTTC
CSARVGYYEQYF
>-|TRBD2|TRBJ2-5|TRBV4-2|17
TGTGCCAGCAGCCAAGCACTAGCGGGGGGCAAAGGAGAGACCCAGTACTTC
CASSQALAGGKGETQYF
>few|TRBD2|TRBJ2-6|TRBV6-6|16
TGTGCCAGCATTCACCGGGGGGACTCTGGGGCCAACGTCCTGACTTTC
CASIHRGDSGANVLTF
>-|-|TRBJ2-5|TRBV20-1|15
TGCAGTGCCCCCGCGCGGGCTGGGGGGGCAGAGACCCAGTACTTC
CSAPARAGGAETQYF
>-|-|TRBJ1-2|TRBV29-1|11
TGCAGCTATACCGAGAACTATGGCTACACCTTC
CSYTENYGYTF
>-|TRBD1|TRBJ2-2|TRBV7-2|15
TGTGCCAGCAGCCCCTGGACAGGGAACACCGGGGAGCTGTTTTTT
CASSPWTGNTGELFF
>-|-|TRBJ1-1|TRBV9|15
TGTGCCAGCAGCGTAGGCAGGGTGATGAACACTGAAGCTTTCTTT
CASSVGRVMNTEAFF
>-|-|TRBJ1-2|TRBV29-1|11
TGCAGCGTCCGGACACTGTCTAGCTACACCTTC
CSVRTLSSYTF
>-|-|TRBJ2-1|TRBV29-1|14
TGCAGCGTTGAGGGAACGGAATCCTACAATGAGCAGCTCTTC
CSVEGTESYNEQLF
>-|-|TRBJ2-3|TRBV11-2|12
TGTGCCAGCAGCAAGGTCACAGATACGCAGTATTTT
CASSKVTDTQYF
>-|-|TRBJ2-1|TRBV6-1|12
TGTGCCAGCAGTGAAGCGAGGGGTGAGCAGTTCTTC
CASSEARGEQFF
>-|TRBD2|TRBJ2-7|TRBV28|14
TGTGCCAGCAGCCGGGGGGGAGGGGCCTACGAGCAGTACTTC
CASSRGGGAYEQYF
>-|-|TRBJ1-6|TRBV12-3/TRBV12-4|14
TGTGCCAGCAGTTTCGGGACACCTAATTCACCCCTCCACTTT
CASSFGTPNSPLHF
>-|-|TRBJ2-4|TRBV5-1|14
TGCGCCAGCAGCGCCGGGTCTGGGTCAAACATTCAGTACTTC
CASSAGSGSNIQYF
>few|-|TRBJ1-2|TRBV7-2|13
TGTGCCAGCAGCTTAGACCAATACTATGGCTACACCTTC
CASSLDQYYGYTF
>-|-|TRBJ2-3|TRBV7-9|16
TGTGCCAGCAGCTTAGGAGGGGGTGGTCGGAGCGATACGCAGTATTTT
CASSLGGGGRSDTQYF
>-|-|TRBJ2-5|TRBV12-5|17
TGTGCTAGTGGTTTGTTTACTGGACTTGGACCGAGGGAGACCCAGTACTTC
CASGLFTGLGPRETQYF
>few|-|TRBJ2-1|TRBV29-1|13
TGCAGCGTTGTCCGTGTTGGCGGGCATGAGCAGTTCTTC
CSVVRVGGHEQFF
>once|TRBD2|TRBJ2-5|TRBV24-1|17
TGTGCCACCAGTGATCCAGCTAGCGGGGGGATTCAAGAGACCCAGTACTTC
CATSDPASGGIQETQYF
>few|-|TRBJ2-1|TRBV6-2/TRBV6-3|15
TGTGCCAGCAGTTACCAGCAGCGTCCCCTCCTTGAGCAGTTCTTC
CASSYQQRPLLEQFF
>-|-|TRBJ2-5|TRBV5-1|14
TGCGCCAGCAGCTTGGGACAGTCCGAAGAGACCCAGTACTTC
CASSLGQSEETQYF
>once|-|TRBJ2-3|TRBV27|15
TGTGCCAGCAGTTTAAACAGGGAACGCACAGATACGCGGTATTTT
CASSLNRERTDTRYF
>-|-|TRBJ2-3|TRBV20-1|15
TGCAGTGCTGGCCGGGGGGCGGGAGGCACAGATACGCAGTATTTT
CSAGRGAGGTDTQYF
>-|-|TRBJ2-3|TRBV7-2|10
TGTGCCAGCAGCGCGGACGGCGGGTATTTT
CASSADGGYF
>few|-|TRBJ2-4|TRBV5-1|14
TGCGCCAGCAGCTTCGGGGCGACCGGAAACATTCAGTACTTC
CASSFGATGNIQYF
>-|-|TRBJ1-2|TRBV7-8|17
TGTGCCAGCAGTTCCCTCCGGGACACAGATACTAACTATGGCTACACCTTC
CASSSLRDTDTNYGYTF
>many|-|TRBJ1-1|TRBV7-2|13
TGTGCCAGCAGCCAGGGACCTAACACTGAAGCTTTCTTT
CASSQGPNTEAFF
>-|TRBD1|TRBJ2-7|TRBV5-1|11
TGCGCCAGCGGACAGGCGGACGAGCAGTACTTC
CASGQADEQYF
>-|-|TRBJ2-1|TRBV7-2|16
TGTGCCAGCAGCTTAAACCGGGGGCCCACCTACAATGAGCAGTTCTTC
CASSLNRGPTYNEQFF
>-|-|TRBJ2-3|TRBV18|15
TGTGCCAGCTCACTCCGCAGCCGCGCCACAGATACGCAGTATTTT
CASSLRSRATDTQYF
>-|TRBD1|TRBJ1-1|TRBV12-3/TRBV12-4|14
TGTGCCAGCAGTTTAGTCCGGACAGGGCAAGAAGCTTTCTTT
CASSLVRTGQEAFF
>-|TRBD1|TRBJ2-1|TRBV6-6|16
TGTGCCAGCAGTCCCGGGACAGGGGGTACCTACAATGAGCAGTTCTTC
CASSPGTGGTYNEQFF
>-|-|TRBJ2-5|TRBV27|16
TGTGCCAGCAGCCCCTTGTGGACTCAGTACCAAGAGACCCAGTACTTC
CASSPLWTQYQETQYF